These T cell receptor beta chains were read from a single sample in a study of CD8+CD57+ T cells in acquired aplastic anemia. TCRdb reprocessed the reads with MiXCR, giving one entry per CDR3 protein. This repertoire shows a few hundred thousand distinct CDR3 sequences, approximately 80% found once; its top ten account for 40% to 55%. The sample was sorted CD4+, CD8+, or CD8+CD57+ T cells (not recorded which) from PBMCs. All receptors come from a human donor with aplastic anemia. Both conserved end residues are part of each CDR3. The order of the fields is D gene, V gene, J gene, clone size, CDR3 protein, CDR3 DNA. A D gene is named only where the DNA matches it firmly. Some rows have no size entry. The others give once, few or many, or a class for an expanded clone.

NA,TRBV7-8,TRBJ1-1,few,CASSLALRGDTQAFF,TGTGCCAGCAGCTTAGCTCTAAGAGGCGATACGCAAGCTTTCTTT
NA,TRBV15,TRBJ1-1,NA,CATSKASFSDTEAFF,TGTGCCACCAGCAAAGCCAGTTTTTCGGACACTGAAGCTTTCTTT
NA,TRBV10-2,TRBJ2-5,NA,CASRGLFGETQYF,TGCGCCAGCAGGGGACTCTTCGGGGAGACCCAGTACTTC
NA,TRBV7-9,TRBJ2-5,once,CASSLADGTKEHQYF,TGTGCCAGCAGCTTAGCGGACGGGACAAAAGAGCACCAGTACTTC
NA,TRBV4-1,TRBJ1-1,once,CASSYSTEAFF,TGCGCCAGCAGCTACAGCACTGAAGCTTTCTTT
NA,TRBV7-8,TRBJ2-3,NA,CASTIEANADKHCF,TGTGCCAGCACAATAGAGGCCAACGCCGATAAACACTGTTTT
NA,TRBV7-8,TRBJ1-4,once,CASSLARGADTQFF,TGTGCCAGCAGCTTAGCACGGGGAGCCGATACGCAGTTTTTT
TRBD2,TRBV7-9,TRBJ2-1,NA,CASGFQRSGGIHEQFF,TGTGCCAGCGGCTTTCAAAGAAGCGGGGGGATACATGAGCAGTTCTTC
NA,TRBV7-8,TRBJ2-2,NA,CASSSTATRSTGELFF,TGTGCCAGCAGCTCGACAGCTACGAGGAGCACCGGGGAGCTGTTTTTT
TRBD2,TRBV7-3,TRBJ2-3,NA,CASTLAGNPDTQYF,TGTGCCAGCACATTAGCGGGCAATCCCGATACGCAGTATTTT
NA,TRBV24-1,TRBJ1-1,once,CASSIDRASYNEEFF,TGTGCCAGCAGTATAGATCGGGCATCCTACAATGAAGAGTTCTTT